One and the same sample provided the 29 T cell receptor beta chains below, sequenced in a study of a mutant IDH1 vaccine in newly diagnosed glioma (dated by TCRdb to about 2021). Their antigen targets remain unknown. In light of the paper, this sample's time point label describes: week 47, end of study. Each vaccine dose, consisting of 300 ug of a 20-mer mutant IDH1 peptide in Montanide, was administered subcutaneously with topical imiquimod. The protocol used for the library was the immunoSEQ multiplex PCR assay. TCRdb's version of the immuneACCESS table is confined to in-frame rearrangements and falls short of the full clone set. An unresolved V gene accounts for under half of the shortfall where checked; the remainder is of unknown origin. The sample contains approximately 32,000 clones, 89% of them found a single time. The ten largest make up 2.2% of the sample. The sequencing used PBMCs, collected from a glioma patient whose treatment included an IDH1 peptide vaccine. The source of these receptors is a man in his forties with glioma.

The chain carries TRBV5-1 and TRBJ2-3, with 11 bases lining up with TRBD2. J gave up 4 bases and V 0 bases, and 1 base lay outside the gene matches. The germline CDR1 and CDR2 sequences are SGHRS and YFSETQ. CDR3 size: 15 residues. CDR3 sequence: CASSLVAGGADTQYF. CDR3 nucleotide sequence: TGCGCCAGCAGCTTGGTAGCGGGAGGGGCAGATACGCAGTATTTT.

This chain connects TRBV5-6 to TRBJ2-1, with 9 bases aligning to TRBD1. J gave up 6 bases and V 3 bases, and 7 bases lay outside the gene matches. The CDR3 has 15 residues. The germline V gene encodes CDR1 SGHDT and CDR2 YYEEEE. Here the CDR3 DNA reads TGTGCCAGCAGCTCCGGGACAGGGTACGGCAATGAGCAGTTCTTC. Translated: CASSSGTGYGNEQFF.

The rearrangement uses TRBV2 and TRBJ2-7, with 7 bases aligning to TRBD1. The CDR3 consists of 16 residues. Germline V gene data show CDR1 as SNHLY and CDR2 as FYNNEI. The V gene end was trimmed by 6 bases and the J gene end by 3 bases; junction bases not matched to a gene: 14. As DNA, the CDR3 is TGTGCCAGCAGCCAAGACAGGGTTGGTGGGTTCTACGAGCAGTACGTC. This codes for CASSQDRVGGFYEQYV.

The table lists this clone with a count of one. One end of the junction fails to match germline, which may point to a read error. The rearrangement uses TRBV7-7 and TRBJ1-1, with TRBD1 as a possible D gene (5 bases). The CDR3 extends over 13 amino acids. Germline loops: CDR1 SSHAT, CDR2 FNYEAQ (reference sequence). The CDR3 sequence: CASSLQVNTEAFF. CDR3 nucleotides: TGTGCTAGCAGCCTACAGGTGAACACTGAAGCTTTCTTT.

The V and J genes are TRBV6-1 and TRBJ1-2; D may be TRBD1 (6 bases). The CDR3 covers 12 residues. Deletions cut 6 bases from V and 7 bases from J, with 12 bases between. Germline values: CDR1 MNHNS, CDR2 SASEGT. CDR3 coding DNA: TGTGCCAGCAGCATTACAGGGTTTGGCTACACCTTC. It is translated as CASSITGFGYTF.

This clone was observed a single time. The chain links TRBV27 to TRBJ2-3; no reliable D call. V was clipped by 4 bases and J by 1 base, with 9 bases between them. From germline, CDR1 is MNHEY and CDR2 SMNVEV (reference sequence). CDR3 length: 14 residues. As DNA, the CDR3 is TGTGCCAGCAGTTCGGACCGGGGCACAGATACGCAGTATTTT. It codes for CASSSDRGTDTQYF.

This clone was picked up a small number of times. CDR3 coding DNA: TGTGCCAGCAGTACCCAGACAGCTGAAGCTTTCTTT. Translation gives CASSTQTAEAFF. The gene calls are TRBV27 and TRBJ1-1, with D possibly matching TRBD1 (5 bases). Germline V gene data show CDR1 as MNHEY and CDR2 as SMNVEV (reference sequence). V was trimmed by 5 bases and J by 6 bases, leaving 10 bases between them. CDR3 length equals 12 residues.

The chain uses TRBV2 and TRBJ2-1; TRBD2 matches at 10 bases. The CDR3 length is 15 residues. Trimming removed 6 bases from V and 8 bases from J; junction bases left unmatched: 10. Germline V gene sequence: CDR1 SNHLY, CDR2 FYNNEI. The DNA for the CDR3 is TGTGCCAGCAGCGCATGGAGCGGGGGGGCACATGAGCAGTTCTTC. This gives the protein CASSAWSGGAHEQFF.

The chain joins TRBV5-1 to TRBJ2-2, with 9 bases aligning to TRBD1. CDR3 length equals 15 residues. The germline V gene encodes CDR1 SGHRS and CDR2 YFSETQ. V shed 2 bases and J 4 bases; nucleotides not matched to a gene: 3. The CDR3 DNA follows: TGCGCCAGCAGCTTAACAGGGGGCGGCACCGGGGAGCTGTTTTTT. Its translation is CASSLTGGGTGELFF.

This chain joins TRBV11-3 and TRBJ1-3, with D unresolved. The CDR3 runs to 13 residues. Germline loops: CDR1 SGHNT, CDR2 YENEEA. Deletions cut 6 bases from V and 0 bases from J, with 6 bases between. Written as DNA, the CDR3 is TGTGCCAGCAGTTCCCGCTCTGGAAACACCATATATTTT. This translates into CASSSRSGNTIYF.

The rearrangement uses TRBV19 and TRBJ2-3; 8 bases align to TRBD2. The CDR3 is made up of 15 amino acids. CDR1 and CDR2 (germline): LNHDA, SQIVND (reference sequence). The trim removed 5 bases at V and 4 bases at J, leaving 8 bases unmatched. The CDR3 DNA reads TGTGCCAGTAGTTTGGAGGGACTAGTAGCAGATACGCAGTATTTT. Amino acids: CASSLEGLVADTQYF.

This clone occurred a few times. The sample holds other DNA sequences that translate to the same CDR3. The CDR3 spells CASSLGTGGRGYTF. CDR3 sequence (DNA): TGTGCCAGCAGTCTCGGGACAGGGGGAAGGGGCTACACCTTC. The chain links TRBV7-9 to TRBJ1-2; 11 bases match TRBD1. V gave up 6 bases and J gave up 8 bases; unmatched junction bases: 8. Germline V lookup: CDR1 SEHNR, CDR2 FQNEAQ (reference sequence). This CDR3 contains 14 residues.

This chain joins TRBV10-3 and TRBJ2-2; 11 positions match TRBD2. The CDR3 has 18 amino acids. The V segment lost 2 bases and the J segment 1 base; nucleotides outside the gene matches: 6. CDR1 and CDR2 (germline): ENHRY, SYGVKD. The CDR3 region is CAISERLAGGLNTGELFF. Here the CDR3 DNA reads TGTGCCATCAGTGAGAGGCTAGCGGGGGGCTTGAACACCGGGGAGCTGTTTTTT.

The V and J genes are TRBV9 and TRBJ2-2; 9 bases map to TRBD1. The germline CDR1 and CDR2 sequences are SGDLS and YYNGEE. The CDR3 is made up of 16 amino acids. V was clipped by 4 bases and J by 2 bases; unmatched bases: 6. The CDR3 nucleotides are TGTGCCAGCAGCCCGACGACAGGGGGTAACACCGGGGAGCTGTTTTTT. Translated: CASSPTTGGNTGELFF.

The table lists this clone with a count of one. This chain uses TRBV27 with TRBJ2-7; the match to TRBD2 covers 8 bases. The CDR3 totals 16 residues. Germline V CDR1 and CDR2: MNHEY, SMNVEV (reference sequence). Losses at the gene ends were 5 bases for V and 1 base for J; bases not matched to a gene: 10. CDR3 sequence (DNA): TGTGCCAGCAGTGAGGGAACTAGCGGCTATTCCTACGAGCAGTACTTC. It codes for CASSEGTSGYSYEQYF.

This chain connects TRBV28 to TRBJ2-7; possible D gene TRBD1, 7 bases. This CDR3 has 15 residues. V lost 3 bases to trimming and J lost 0 bases, with 12 bases between them. The germline V gene encodes CDR1 MDHEN and CDR2 SYDVKM. CDR3 sequence (DNA): TGTGCCAGCAGTTTTCTCCAGGGGGGCTCCTACGAGCAGTACTTC. This codes for CASSFLQGGSYEQYF.

Within the sample, this clone is medium-sized. This chain uses TRBV5-6 with TRBJ2-4, with D tentatively TRBD1 (6 bases). The CDR3 has 17 amino acids. V lost 4 bases and J 3 bases, leaving 20 bases between the germline ends. CDR1 SGHDT and CDR2 YYEEEE come from the germline V gene. CDR3 DNA sequence: TGTGCCAGCAGCGCCGGACAGTGGGTGGGGGTCAAAAACATTCAGTACTTC. This sequence encodes CASSAGQWVGVKNIQYF.

This clone was seen only a few times. This rearrangement joins TRBV25-1 to TRBJ2-2, with a possible D match to TRBD1 (6 bases). CDR3 size: 15 residues. CDR1 is MGHDK and CDR2 is SYGVNS in the germline V gene. Trimming took off 6 bases at V and 6 bases at J, with 17 bases between the two ends. In DNA form, the CDR3 reads TGTGCCAGCAGCGACAACAGGGATATGGCCGGGGAGCTGTTTTTT. Translating gives CASSDNRDMAGELFF.

The rearrangement uses TRBV5-4 and TRBJ1-2; D gene ambiguous. The V gene lost 2 bases and the J gene lost 4 bases, with 9 bases spanning the gap. Germline-derived CDR1 and CDR2 are SGHNT and YYREEE (reference sequence). CDR3 length: 13 amino acids. CDR3 bases: TGTGCCAGCAGCTTTGACATCGGCTATGGCTACACCTTC. It codes for CASSFDIGYGYTF.

This chain links TRBV28 with TRBJ2-1; possibly TRBD2 for D (6 bases). This CDR3 region has 14 residues. Trimming removed 4 bases at V and 9 bases at J, with 16 bases between. CDR1 MDHEN and CDR2 SYDVKM come from the germline V gene. CDR3 sequence reads: CASSYAISGREQFF. The CDR3 DNA sequence: TGTGCCAGCAGTTACGCGATTAGCGGACGTGAGCAGTTCTTC.

The chain's CDR3 is CASSLGVAGVDTQYF. Here the CDR3 DNA reads TGCGCCAGCAGCTTGGGAGTAGCGGGGGTGGATACGCAGTATTTT. The chain joins TRBV5-1 to TRBJ2-3; the match to TRBD2 covers 9 bases. Germline CDR1 is SGHRS and CDR2 is YFSETQ. There are 15 residues in the CDR3. With 0 bases clipped from V and 6 bases from J, the junction kept 5 bases outside the gene matches.

The chain employs TRBV4-3 and TRBJ1-1; TRBD1 aligns across 7 bases. The CDR3 has 16 residues. Trimming cost V 0 bases and J 2 bases; bases outside gene matches: 6. CDR1 is LGHNA and CDR2 is YSLEER in the germline V gene. This chain's CDR3 is CASSQETYRGNTEAFF. The CDR3 coding sequence is TGCGCCAGCAGCCAAGAAACCTACAGGGGAAACACTGAAGCTTTCTTT.

The chain links TRBV11-1 to TRBJ2-3; the D is unclear. Germline CDR1 is SGHAT and CDR2 is FQDESV (reference sequence). Trimming took 5 bases from V and 2 from J, leaving 5 bases between them. CDR3 length: 12 amino acids. The CDR3 region is CASSPSTDTQYF. CDR3 DNA: TGTGCCAGCAGCCCCTCCACAGATACGCAGTATTTT.

The V call is TRBV10-2, the J call TRBJ1-1; the D gene is possibly TRBD1 (6 bases). Per the germline V gene, CDR1 is WSHSY and CDR2 is SAAADI. The CDR3 consists of 16 residues. Deletions cut 0 bases from V and 2 bases from J, with 13 bases between. The DNA of the CDR3 is TGCGCCAGCAGTGAGTCCCGGGACACCAAAAACACTGAAGCTTTCTTT. Residues: CASSESRDTKNTEAFF.

This clone was counted a few times. The chain carries TRBV27 and TRBJ2-7, with D possibly being TRBD1 (5 bases). Trimming shortened V by 5 bases and J by 3 bases, and 14 bases separated the two germline ends. The CDR3 consists of 14 residues. Germline V gene data show CDR1 as MNHEY and CDR2 as SMNVEV (reference sequence). The CDR3 loop reads CASSRDRLDYEQYF. CDR3 bases: TGTGCCAGCAGTCGCGACAGATTAGACTACGAGCAGTACTTC.

V is TRBV5-1 and J is TRBJ1-4, with TRBD1 matching over 8 bases. V trimming: 2 bases; J trimming: 7 bases; junction bases outside the gene matches: 4. The CDR3 covers 14 residues. Germline assignment: CDR1 SGHRS and CDR2 YFSETQ. The DNA for the CDR3 is TGCGCCAGCAGCTTAGGACAGGGAGGTGAAAAACTGTTTTTT. It encodes CASSLGQGGEKLFF.

This clone was counted between two and nine times. The J gene is TRBJ2-5, the V gene TRBV7-2; D is possibly TRBD1 or TRBD2 (7 bases each). Germline V CDR1 and CDR2: SGHTA, FQGNSA. The CDR3 is 15 amino acids. V was clipped by 2 bases and J by 4 bases, with 14 bases between them. DNA for the CDR3: TGTGCCAGCAGCTTATGGGCAGGGGGGGGAGAGACCCAGTACTTC. Translation: CASSLWAGGGETQYF.

The chain links TRBV30 to TRBJ1-3; D remains unclear. This CDR3 region has 13 residues. Trimming took off 1 base at V and 4 bases at J, with 8 bases between the two ends. The germline gives CDR1 GTSNPN, CDR2 SVGIG (reference sequence). CDR3 in DNA: TGTGCCTGGAGTGCCTTCAGCGGAAACACCATATATTTT. This codes for CAWSAFSGNTIYF. Using reference TRBV30 and TRBJ1-3 for the parts outside the CDR3, the full variable domain is SQTIHQWPATLVQPVGSPLSLECTVEGTSNPNLYWYRQAAGRGLQLLFYSVGIGQISSEVPQNLSASRPQDRQFILSSKKLLLSDSGFYLCAWSAFSGNTIYFGEGSWLTVV.

The chain couples TRBV7-9 to TRBJ1-1; D not certain. The CDR3 is 15 amino acids. Trimming cost V 6 bases and J 4 bases, with 18 bases left between them. Germline V lookup: CDR1 SEHNR, CDR2 FQNEAQ (reference sequence). CDR3 bases: TGTGCCAGCAGACATGCCCCCCGGGTGGGCACTGAAGCTTTCTTT. This sequence encodes CASRHAPRVGTEAFF.